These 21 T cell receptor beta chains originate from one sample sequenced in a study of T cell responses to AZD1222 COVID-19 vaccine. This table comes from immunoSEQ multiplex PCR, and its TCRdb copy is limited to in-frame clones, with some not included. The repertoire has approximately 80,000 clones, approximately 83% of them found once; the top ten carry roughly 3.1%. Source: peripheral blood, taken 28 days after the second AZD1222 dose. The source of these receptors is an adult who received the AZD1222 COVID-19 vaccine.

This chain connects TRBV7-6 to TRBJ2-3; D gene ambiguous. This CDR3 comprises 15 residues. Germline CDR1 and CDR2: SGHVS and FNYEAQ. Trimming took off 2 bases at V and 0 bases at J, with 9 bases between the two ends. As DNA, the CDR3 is TGTGCCAGCAGCTTAACTGGGGTCAGCACAGATACGCAGTATTTT. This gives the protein CASSLTGVSTDTQYF.

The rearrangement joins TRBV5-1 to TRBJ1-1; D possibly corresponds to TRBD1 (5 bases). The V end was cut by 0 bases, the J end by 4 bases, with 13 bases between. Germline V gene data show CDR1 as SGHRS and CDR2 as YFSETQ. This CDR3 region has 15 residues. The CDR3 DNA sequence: TGCGCCAGCAGCTTGGATCGGGTGGGGGTCACTGAAGCTTTCTTT. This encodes CASSLDRVGVTEAFF.

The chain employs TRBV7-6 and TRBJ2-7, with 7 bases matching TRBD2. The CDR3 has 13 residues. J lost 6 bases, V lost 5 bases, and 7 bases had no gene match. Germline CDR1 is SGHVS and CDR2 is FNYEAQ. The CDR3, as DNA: TGTGCCAGCAGCCCCGGGGGGTACGGCGAGCAGTACTTC. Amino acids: CASSPGGYGEQYF.

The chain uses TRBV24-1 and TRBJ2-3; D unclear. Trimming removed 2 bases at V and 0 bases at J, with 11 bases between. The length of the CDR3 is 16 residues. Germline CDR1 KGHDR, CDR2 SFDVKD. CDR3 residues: CATSDYRRTSTDTQYF. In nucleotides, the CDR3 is TGTGCCACCAGTGATTATCGCCGAACTAGCACAGATACGCAGTATTTT.

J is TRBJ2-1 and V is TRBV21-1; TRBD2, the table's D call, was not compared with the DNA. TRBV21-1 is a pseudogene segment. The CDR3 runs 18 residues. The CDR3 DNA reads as TGTGCCAGCAGCAAAGGAACTAGCGGGAGTAATGCCTCCAATGAGCAGTTCTTC. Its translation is CASSKGTSGSNASNEQFF.

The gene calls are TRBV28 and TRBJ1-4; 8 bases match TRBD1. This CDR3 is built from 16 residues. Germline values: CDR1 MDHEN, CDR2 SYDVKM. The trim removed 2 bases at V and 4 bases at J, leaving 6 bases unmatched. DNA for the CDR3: TGTGCCAGCAGTTTACCCCAGGGGGCTGTTAATGAAAAACTGTTTTTT. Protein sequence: CASSLPQGAVNEKLFF.

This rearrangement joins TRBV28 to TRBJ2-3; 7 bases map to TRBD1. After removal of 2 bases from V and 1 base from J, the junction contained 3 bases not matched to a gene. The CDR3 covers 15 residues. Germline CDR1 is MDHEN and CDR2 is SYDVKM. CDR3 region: CASSLGQDGTDTQYF. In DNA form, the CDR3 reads TGTGCCAGCAGTTTAGGACAGGACGGCACAGATACGCAGTATTTT.

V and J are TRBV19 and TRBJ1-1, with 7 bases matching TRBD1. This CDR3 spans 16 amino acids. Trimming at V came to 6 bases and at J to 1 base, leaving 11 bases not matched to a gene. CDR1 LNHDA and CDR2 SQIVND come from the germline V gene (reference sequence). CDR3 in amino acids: CASRPTGAPPNTEAFF. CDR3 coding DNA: TGTGCCAGTAGGCCTACAGGGGCCCCGCCGAACACTGAAGCTTTCTTT.

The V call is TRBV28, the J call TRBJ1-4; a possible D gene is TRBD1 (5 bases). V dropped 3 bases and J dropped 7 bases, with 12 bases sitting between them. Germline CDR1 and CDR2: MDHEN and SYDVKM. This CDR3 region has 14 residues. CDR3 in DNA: TGTGCCAGCAGTTTCGGACCTCAGGGTGAAAAACTGTTTTTT. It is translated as CASSFGPQGEKLFF.

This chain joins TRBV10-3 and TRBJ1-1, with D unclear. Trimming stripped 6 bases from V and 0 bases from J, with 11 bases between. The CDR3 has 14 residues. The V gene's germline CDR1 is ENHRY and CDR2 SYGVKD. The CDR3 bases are TGTGCCATCAGGATTACCGGGTTGAACACTGAAGCTTTCTTT. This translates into CAIRITGLNTEAFF.

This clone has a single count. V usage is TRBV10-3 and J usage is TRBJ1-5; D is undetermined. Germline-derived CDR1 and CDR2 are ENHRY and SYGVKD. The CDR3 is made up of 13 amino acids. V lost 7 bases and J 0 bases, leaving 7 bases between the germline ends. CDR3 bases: TGTGCCATCAATGGGGATAGCAATCAGCCCCAGCATTTT. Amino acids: CAINGDSNQPQHF.

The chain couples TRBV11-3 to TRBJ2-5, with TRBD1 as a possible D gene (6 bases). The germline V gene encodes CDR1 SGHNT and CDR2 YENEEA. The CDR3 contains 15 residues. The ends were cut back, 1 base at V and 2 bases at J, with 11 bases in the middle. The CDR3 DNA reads TGTGCCAGCAGCTTAGGAGCAGGGGTGCAAGAGACCCAGTACTTC. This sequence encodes CASSLGAGVQETQYF.

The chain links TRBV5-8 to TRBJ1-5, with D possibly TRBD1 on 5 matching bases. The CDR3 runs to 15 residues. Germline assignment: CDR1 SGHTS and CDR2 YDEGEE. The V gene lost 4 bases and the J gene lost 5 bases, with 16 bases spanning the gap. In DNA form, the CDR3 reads TGTGCCAGCAGCCGGGACGGGAGGGACCATCAGCCCCAGCATTTT. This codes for CASSRDGRDHQPQHF.

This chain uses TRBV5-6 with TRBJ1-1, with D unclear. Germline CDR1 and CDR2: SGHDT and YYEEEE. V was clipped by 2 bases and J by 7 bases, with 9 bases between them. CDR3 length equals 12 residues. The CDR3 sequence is CASSFRAGEAFF. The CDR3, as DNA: TGTGCCAGCAGCTTTCGTGCGGGTGAAGCTTTCTTT.

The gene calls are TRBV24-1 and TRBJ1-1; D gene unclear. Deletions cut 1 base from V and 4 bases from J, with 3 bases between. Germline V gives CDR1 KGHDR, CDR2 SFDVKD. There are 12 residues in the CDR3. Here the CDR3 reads CATSDFGTEAFF. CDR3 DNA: TGTGCCACCAGTGATTTTGGCACTGAAGCTTTCTTT.

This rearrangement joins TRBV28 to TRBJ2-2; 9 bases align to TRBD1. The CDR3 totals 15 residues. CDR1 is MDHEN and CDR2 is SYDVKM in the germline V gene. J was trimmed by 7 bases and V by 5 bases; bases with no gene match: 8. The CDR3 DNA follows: TGTGCCAGCAGTGAACAGGGGGCAAGGATCGGGGAGCTGTTTTTT. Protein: CASSEQGARIGELFF. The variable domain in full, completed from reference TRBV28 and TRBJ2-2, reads DVKVTQSSRYLVKRTGEKVFLECVQDMDHENMFWYRQDPGLGLRLIYFSYDVKMKEKGDIPEGYSVSREKKERFSLILESASTNQTSMYLCASSEQGARIGELFFGEGSRLTVL.

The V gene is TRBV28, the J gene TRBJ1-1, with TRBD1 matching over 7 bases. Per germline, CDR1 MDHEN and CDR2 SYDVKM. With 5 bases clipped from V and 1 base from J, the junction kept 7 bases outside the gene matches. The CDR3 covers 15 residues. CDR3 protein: CASSLWTGSNTEAFF. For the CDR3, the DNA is TGTGCCAGCAGTCTGTGGACAGGTTCGAACACTGAAGCTTTCTTT. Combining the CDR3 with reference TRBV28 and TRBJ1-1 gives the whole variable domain DVKVTQSSRYLVKRTGEKVFLECVQDMDHENMFWYRQDPGLGLRLIYFSYDVKMKEKGDIPEGYSVSREKKERFSLILESASTNQTSMYLCASSLWTGSNTEAFFGQGTRLTVV.

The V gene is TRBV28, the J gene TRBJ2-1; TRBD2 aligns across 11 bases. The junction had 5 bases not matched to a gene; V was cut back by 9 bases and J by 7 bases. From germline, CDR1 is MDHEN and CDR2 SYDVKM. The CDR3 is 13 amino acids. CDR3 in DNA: TGTGCCAGACCGGGACTAGCGGTAAATGAGCAGTTCTTC. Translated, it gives CARPGLAVNEQFF.

In DNA, the CDR3 is TGTGCCAGCAGCTTGGAGATAGGGGGTTCACCCCTCCACTTT. Translated, it gives CASSLEIGGSPLHF. The V and J genes are TRBV7-8 and TRBJ1-6; TRBD1 might be the D (6 bases). There are 14 residues in the CDR3. The germline V gene has CDR1 SGHVS and CDR2 FQNEAQ. Trimming took off 3 bases at V and 9 bases at J, with 12 bases between the two ends.

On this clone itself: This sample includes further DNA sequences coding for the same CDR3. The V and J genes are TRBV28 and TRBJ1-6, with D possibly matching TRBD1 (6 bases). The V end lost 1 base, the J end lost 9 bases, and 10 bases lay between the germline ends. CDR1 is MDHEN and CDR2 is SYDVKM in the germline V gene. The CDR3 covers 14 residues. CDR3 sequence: CASSLSGVGSPLHF. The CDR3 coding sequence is TGTGCCAGCAGTTTATCAGGGGTAGGTTCACCCCTCCACTTT.

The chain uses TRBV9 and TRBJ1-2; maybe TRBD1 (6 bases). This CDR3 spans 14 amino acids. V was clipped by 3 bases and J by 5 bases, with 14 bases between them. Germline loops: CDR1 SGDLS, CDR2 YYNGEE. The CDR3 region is CASSGWTVPYGYTF. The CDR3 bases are TGTGCCAGCAGCGGGTGGACAGTCCCTTATGGCTACACCTTC.